These 16 T cell receptor beta chains share one sample of origin, sequenced in a study of blood T cell repertoires in COVID-19. TCRdb's copy holds only in-frame clones and misses some; the assay was immunoSEQ multiplex PCR. The data contain a few hundred thousand clones, almost 90% of them singletons. The source material was PBMCs or T cells enriched from blood (not recorded which). The receptors come from a woman in her twenties or thirties who had been exposed to COVID-19.

This clone was observed a few times. The V call is TRBV19, the J call TRBJ1-4; no clear D gene. The CDR3 runs to 17 residues. The germline V gene encodes CDR1 LNHDA and CDR2 SQIVND (reference sequence). Trimming pared 2 bases from V and 8 bases from J, leaving 21 bases between. CDR3 bases: TGTGCCAGTAGTATAATGGGTAGTGGCGGAATTGGAGAAAAACTGTTTTTT. It translates to CASSIMGSGGIGEKLFF.

In its sample, this clone was seen a few times. This chain links TRBV6-5 with TRBJ1-5; D not certain. Germline lookup yields CDR1 MNHEY and CDR2 SVGAGI. The CDR3 is made up of 15 amino acids. The V and J ends lost 7 bases and 3 bases respectively, with 16 bases between them. CDR3 coding DNA: TGTGCCAGCACATTTCGCCATGGCCACAATCAGCCCCAGCATTTT. It encodes CASTFRHGHNQPQHF.

The chain couples TRBV11-2 to TRBJ2-1, with D maybe TRBD2 (5 bases). Germline assignment: CDR1 SGHAT and CDR2 FQNNGV. V was trimmed by 3 bases and J by 10 bases, leaving 13 bases between them. The length of the CDR3 is 13 residues. This CDR3 reads CASSLDPGREQFF. The CDR3 nucleotides read TGTGCCAGCAGCTTGGACCCGGGGAGAGAGCAGTTCTTC.

The genes are TRBV6-1 and TRBJ2-5, with D hard to call. V was shortened by 2 bases and J by 5 bases, with 15 bases between the two germline ends. The CDR3 sequence is 15 residues long. In germline, CDR1 is MNHNS, CDR2 SASEGT. The CDR3 coding sequence is TGTGCCAGCAGTGAATCTTTTATTAGTTCGGAGACCCAGTACTTC. Its protein product is CASSESFISSETQYF.

The chain employs TRBV7-8 and TRBJ1-2, with D uncertain. Germline CDR1 SGHVS, CDR2 FQNEAQ. The CDR3 length is 13 residues. V shed 5 bases and J shed 6 bases, with 13 bases lying between them. The CDR3 DNA reads as TGTGCCAGCAGCCCCCCCTCCTTAAATGGCTACACCTTC. This codes for CASSPPSLNGYTF.

This clone appeared a single time. This chain links TRBV29-1 with TRBJ2-2; 7 bases are a match to TRBD2. Germline V CDR1 and CDR2: SQVTM, ANQGSEA. The length of the CDR3 is 17 residues. Trimming took 5 bases from V and 0 from J; bases not matched to a gene: 12. In nucleotides, the CDR3 is TGCAGCGTTTACACAACCGCGGCGGGAGCGAACACCGGGGAGCTGTTTTTT. It specifies CSVYTTAAGANTGELFF.

The chain joins TRBV9 to TRBJ1-2, with D possibly matching TRBD1 (5 bases). There are 13 residues in the CDR3. Germline values: CDR1 SGDLS, CDR2 YYNGEE. The V and J ends lost 5 bases and 1 base respectively, with 9 bases between them. DNA for the CDR3: TGTGCCAGCAGTGGACATCTTAACTATGGCTACACCTTC. This encodes CASSGHLNYGYTF.

J is TRBJ2-7 and V is TRBV2, with 7 bases matching TRBD2. The V gene end was trimmed by 6 bases and the J gene end by 6 bases; junction bases not matched to a gene: 5. This CDR3 is 12 amino acids long. Germline V gives CDR1 SNHLY, CDR2 FYNNEI. The CDR3 sequence: CASRVTSSEQYF. CDR3 coding DNA: TGTGCCAGCAGAGTGACTAGCTCCGAGCAGTACTTC. Full variable domain (missing parts from reference TRBV2 and TRBJ2-7): EPEVTQTPSHQVTQMGQEVILRCVPISNHLYFYWYRQILGQKVEFLVSFYNNEISEKSEIFDDQFSVERPDGSNFTLKIRSTKLEDSAMYFCASRVTSSEQYFGPGTRLTVT.

This chain links TRBV18 with TRBJ1-5; no reliable D call. V lost 1 base and J lost 6, with 13 bases in between. The CDR3 covers 15 residues. CDR1 is KGHSH and CDR2 is LQKENI in the germline V gene. CDR3 bases: TGTGCCAGCTCACCACTAGGGCGTGGAGGTCAGCCCCAGCATTTT. It encodes CASSPLGRGGQPQHF. The whole variable domain, filled in from reference TRBV18 and TRBJ1-5, reads NAGVMQNPRHLVRRRGQEARLRCSPMKGHSHVYWYRQLPEEGLKFMVYLQKENIIDESGMPKERFSAEFPKEGPSILRIQQVVRGDSAAYFCASSPLGRGGQPQHFGDGTRLSIL.

The chain links TRBV24-1 to TRBJ1-5; 8 positions match TRBD1. With 12 bases clipped from V and 4 bases from J, the junction kept 7 bases outside the gene matches. Germline CDR1 and CDR2: KGHDR and SFDVKD. The CDR3 loop spans 13 amino acids. CDR3 sequence: CAAGGGSNQPQHF. CDR3 nucleotide sequence: TGTGCCGCAGGGGGCGGATCGAATCAGCCCCAGCATTTT.

The CDR3 is CATSRPLADPYNEQFF. The CDR3 region has the DNA TGTGCCACCAGCAGACCCCTAGCGGACCCCTACAATGAGCAGTTCTTC. This chain joins TRBV15 and TRBJ2-1; 7 nucleotides agree with TRBD2. The V gene's germline CDR1 is LNHNV and CDR2 YYDKDF (reference sequence). Germline trimming cut 2 bases from V and 2 bases from J; bases unmatched to any gene: 6. This CDR3 region has 16 residues.

The V call is TRBV18, the J call TRBJ2-3, with D uncertain. The germline gives CDR1 KGHSH, CDR2 LQKENI. CDR3 length equals 17 residues. With 0 bases removed from V and 0 bases from J, the gap between germline ends came to 13 bases. The CDR3, as DNA: TGTGCCAGCTCACCACCTAACCTCCTCACTAGCACAGATACGCAGTATTTT. It codes for CASSPPNLLTSTDTQYF.

The V call is TRBV5-1, the J call TRBJ2-2, with 8 bases that match TRBD1. CDR3 size: 14 residues. Trimming removed 2 bases from V and 6 bases from J; junction bases left unmatched: 3. From germline, CDR1 is SGHRS and CDR2 YFSETQ. The CDR3 DNA sequence: TGCGCCAGCAGCTTCGGACAGGGAGCCGGGGAGCTGTTTTTT. Amino acid sequence: CASSFGQGAGELFF. The entire variable domain, with the rest obtained from reference TRBV5-1 and TRBJ2-2, is as follows: KAGVTQTPRYLIKTRGQQVTLSCSPISGHRSVSWYQQTPGQGLQFLFEYFSETQRNKGNFPGRFSGRQFSNSRSEMNVSTLELGDSALYLCASSFGQGAGELFFGEGSRLTVL.

The J gene is TRBJ1-2, the V gene TRBV7-3; the match to TRBD1 covers 7 bases. CDR3 length equals 14 residues. V lost 5 bases and J lost 0; bases outside the gene matches: 3. The germline gives CDR1 SGHTA, CDR2 FQGTGA. The CDR3 bases are TGTGCCAGCAGCCTGACAGGGACTAACTATGGCTACACCTTC. Translating it yields CASSLTGTNYGYTF.

This clone has only a few counts. V gene TRBV7-6 combines with J gene TRBJ2-6, with D hard to call. V lost 3 bases, J lost 0 bases, and 6 bases lay in between. Per the germline V gene, CDR1 is SGHVS and CDR2 is FNYEAQ. The CDR3 loop spans 15 amino acids. The CDR3 spells CASSLTSSGANVLTF. The CDR3 DNA reads as TGTGCCAGCAGCTTGACAAGCTCTGGGGCCAACGTCCTGACTTTC. Drawing the rest from reference TRBV7-6 and TRBJ2-6, the complete variable domain is GAGVSQSPRYKVTKRGQDVALRCDPISGHVSLYWYRQALGQGPEFLTYFNYEAQQDKSGLPNDRFSAERPEGSISTLTIQRTEQRDSAMYRCASSLTSSGANVLTFGAGSRLTVL.

The chain employs TRBV19 and TRBJ2-1; 8 positions agree with TRBD2. Germline loops: CDR1 LNHDA, CDR2 SQIVND (reference sequence). This CDR3 has 16 amino acids. V lost 0 bases to trimming and J lost 4 bases; unmatched junction nucleotides: 5. CDR3 nucleotide sequence: TGTGCCAGTAGTATAGATTGGCGGGAGGCTTACAATGAGCAGTTCTTC. It specifies CASSIDWREAYNEQFF.